This TCR beta chain was captured by sequencing in a study of cytomegalovirus exposure and HLA in healthy donors. The germline V gene encodes CDR1 GTSNPN and CDR2 SVGIG (reference sequence). The CDR3 totals 14 residues. V was trimmed by 4 bases and J by 0 bases, leaving 10 bases between them. Of note for this clone: The antigen is unknown.

Study observations and caveats: One later analysis, an examination of the 120 validation repertoires, found that first-cohort TCR clusters tended to co-occur in them. The majority of TCR sequences were rare, yet some public TCRs appeared in many donors.

The assay was immunoSEQ multiplex PCR, and TCRdb's table has in-frame clones only and misses some. The table includes around 250,000 clones, roughly 88% detected once. Sequencing was performed on PBMCs. This TCR came from a woman younger than 45 in good health and CMV-seronegative. This rearrangement joins TRBV30 to TRBJ1-3; D call uncertain. CDR3 DNA sequence: TGTGCCTGGAATCCCAGGAGCTCTGGAAACACCATATATTTT. Translating gives CAWNPRSSGNTIYF.